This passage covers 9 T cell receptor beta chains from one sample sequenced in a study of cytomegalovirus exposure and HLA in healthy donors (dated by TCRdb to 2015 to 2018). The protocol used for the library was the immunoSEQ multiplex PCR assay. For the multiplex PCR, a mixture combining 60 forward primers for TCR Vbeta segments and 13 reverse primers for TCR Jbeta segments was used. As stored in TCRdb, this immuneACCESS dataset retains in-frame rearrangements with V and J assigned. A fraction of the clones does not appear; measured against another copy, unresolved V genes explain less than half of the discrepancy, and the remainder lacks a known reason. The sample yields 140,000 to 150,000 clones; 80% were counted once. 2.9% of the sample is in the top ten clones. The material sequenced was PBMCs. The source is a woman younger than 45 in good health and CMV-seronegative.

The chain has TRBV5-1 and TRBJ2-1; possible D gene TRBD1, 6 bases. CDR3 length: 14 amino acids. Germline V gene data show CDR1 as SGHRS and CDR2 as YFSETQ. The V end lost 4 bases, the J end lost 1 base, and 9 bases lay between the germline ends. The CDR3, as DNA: TGCGCCAGCAGCAACCAGGGGTCCTACAATGAGCAGTTCTTC. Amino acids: CASSNQGSYNEQFF.

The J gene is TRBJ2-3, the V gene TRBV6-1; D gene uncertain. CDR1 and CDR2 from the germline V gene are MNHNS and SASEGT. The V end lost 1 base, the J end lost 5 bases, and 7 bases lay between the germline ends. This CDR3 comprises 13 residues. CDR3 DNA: TGTGCCAGCAGTGAAGGGGCAAAAGATACGCAGTATTTT. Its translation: CASSEGAKDTQYF.

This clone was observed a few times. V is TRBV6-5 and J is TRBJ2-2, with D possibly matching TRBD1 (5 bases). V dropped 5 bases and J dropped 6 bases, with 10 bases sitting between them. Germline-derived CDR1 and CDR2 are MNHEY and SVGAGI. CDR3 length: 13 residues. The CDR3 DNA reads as TGTGCCAGCAGTCAGGGCTGGGCCGGGGAGCTGTTTTTT. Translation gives CASSQGWAGELFF.

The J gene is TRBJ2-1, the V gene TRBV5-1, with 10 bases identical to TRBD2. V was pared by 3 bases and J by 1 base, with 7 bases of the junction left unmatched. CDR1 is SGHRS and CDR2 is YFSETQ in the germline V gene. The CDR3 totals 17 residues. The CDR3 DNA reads TGCGCCAGCAGCTCCTTGGGACTAGCGTCTTCCTACAATGAGCAGTTCTTC. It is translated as CASSSLGLASSYNEQFF.

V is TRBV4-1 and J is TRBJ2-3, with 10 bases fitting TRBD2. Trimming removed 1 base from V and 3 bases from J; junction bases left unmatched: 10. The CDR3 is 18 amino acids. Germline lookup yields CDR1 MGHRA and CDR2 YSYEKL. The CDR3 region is CASSQAPPGLAYTDTQYF. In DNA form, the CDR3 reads TGCGCCAGCAGCCAAGCACCTCCGGGACTAGCGTATACAGATACGCAGTATTTT.

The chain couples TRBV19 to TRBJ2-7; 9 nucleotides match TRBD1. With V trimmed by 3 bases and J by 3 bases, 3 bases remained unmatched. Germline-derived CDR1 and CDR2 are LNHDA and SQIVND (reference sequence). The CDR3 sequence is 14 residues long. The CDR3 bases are TGTGCCAGTAGTATCCGGGACAGGGTCTACGAGCAGTACTTC. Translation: CASSIRDRVYEQYF.

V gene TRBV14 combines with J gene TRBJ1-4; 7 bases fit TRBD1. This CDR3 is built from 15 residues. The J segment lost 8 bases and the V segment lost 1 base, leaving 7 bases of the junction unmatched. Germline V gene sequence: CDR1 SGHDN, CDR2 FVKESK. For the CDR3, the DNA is TGTGCCAGCAGCCAAGGGGAAGGGGGCCAGGAAAAACTGTTTTTT. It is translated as CASSQGEGGQEKLFF.

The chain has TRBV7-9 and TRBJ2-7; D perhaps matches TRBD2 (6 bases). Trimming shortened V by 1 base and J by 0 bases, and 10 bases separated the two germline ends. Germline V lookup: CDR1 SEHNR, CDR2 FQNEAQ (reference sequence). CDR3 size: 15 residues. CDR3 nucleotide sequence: TGTGCCAGCAGCTTAGGGGGGGTCAGCTCCTACGAGCAGTACTTC. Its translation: CASSLGGVSSYEQYF.

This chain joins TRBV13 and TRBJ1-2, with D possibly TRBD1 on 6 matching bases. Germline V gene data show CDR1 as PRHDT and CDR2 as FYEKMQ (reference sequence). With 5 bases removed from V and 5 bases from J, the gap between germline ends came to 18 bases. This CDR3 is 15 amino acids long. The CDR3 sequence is CASSDPRRGEYGYTF. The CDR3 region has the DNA TGTGCCAGCAGCGACCCCCGCAGGGGAGAATATGGCTACACCTTC.